The clone carrying this TCR beta chain has only a few counts. Its specificity is unknown. The data derive from a study of CD8 T cells in ankylosing spondylitis. Making the TCR beta libraries involved quantitative 5'-RACE with molecular barcodes. Using its own MiXCR run on the 5' RACE reads, TCRdb lists one record per CDR3 protein. Counted here are approximately 150,000 distinct CDR3 sequences, 25% to 35% occurring once; the ten biggest clones make up 6%. General study findings and limits: Clones linked with disease were CD8+ and fairly uncommon in the peripheral blood. The study looked at matched synovial fluid samples from ankylosing spondylitis patients. Disease-linked clones were reported to be significantly enriched there.

The trim removed 4 bases at V and 7 bases at J, leaving 9 bases unmatched. The CDR3 has 16 amino acids. CDR1 is LGHDT and CDR2 is YNNKEL in the germline V gene (reference sequence). Specimen: synovial fluid, either unsorted or a sorted T cell fraction (not recorded which). The TCR originated in a male donor with ankylosing spondylitis. V is TRBV3-1 and J is TRBJ2-1, with TRBD2 matching 11 bases. Here the CDR3 reads CASSPFSGGGVNEQFF. The DNA of the CDR3 is TGTGCCAGCAGCCCTTTTAGCGGGGGGGGAGTGAATGAGCAGTTCTTC.